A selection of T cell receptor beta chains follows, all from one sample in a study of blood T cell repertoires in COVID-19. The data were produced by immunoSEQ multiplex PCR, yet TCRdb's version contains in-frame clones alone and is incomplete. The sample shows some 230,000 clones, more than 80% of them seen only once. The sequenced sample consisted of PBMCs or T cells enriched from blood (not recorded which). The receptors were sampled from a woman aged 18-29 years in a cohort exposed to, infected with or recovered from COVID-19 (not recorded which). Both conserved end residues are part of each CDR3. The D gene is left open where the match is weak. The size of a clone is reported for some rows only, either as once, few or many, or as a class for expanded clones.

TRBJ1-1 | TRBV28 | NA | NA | TGTGCCAGCAGTCTCTCCCCAGGGGCGGGCACCGAAGCTTTCTTT | CASSLSPGAGTEAFF
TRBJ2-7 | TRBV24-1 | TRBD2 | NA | TGTGCCACCAGTGATGCGGCGGGGGGCTCCTACGAGCAGTACTTC | CATSDAAGGSYEQYF
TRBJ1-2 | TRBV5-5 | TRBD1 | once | TGTGCCAGCAGCTTGGAGACAGGGGTTTACTATGGCTACACCTTC | CASSLETGVYYGYTF
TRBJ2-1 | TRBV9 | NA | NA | TGTGCCAGCAGCCCCCCCCCGGGGTATGAGCAGTTCTTC | CASSPPPGYEQFF
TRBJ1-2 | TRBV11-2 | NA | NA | TGTGCCAGCAGCTTAGGTCAACCAGCAGTGGGGCCCTATGGCTACACCTTC | CASSLGQPAVGPYGYTF
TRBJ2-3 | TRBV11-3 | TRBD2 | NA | TGTGCCAGCAGCCGAGGAGTGACGGGAGGGAGGCCAGATACGCAGTATTTT | CASSRGVTGGRPDTQYF
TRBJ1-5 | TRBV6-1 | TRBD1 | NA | TGTGCCAGCAGTGTACGGACAGGGGTAGCTAACAGGTATCAGCCCCAGCATTTT | CASSVRTGVANRYQPQHF
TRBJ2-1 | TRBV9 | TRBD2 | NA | TGTGCCAGCAGCGCCCGACTAGCGGGAGTGGGTGAGCAGTTCTTC | CASSARLAGVGEQFF
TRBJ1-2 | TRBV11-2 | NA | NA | TGTGCCAGCAGCTTAGTAGAAGGGGGATTCGGCTACACCTTC | CASSLVEGGFGYTF
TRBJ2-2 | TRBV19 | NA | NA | TGTGCCAGTAGTATAGAACAGGGTGGGTTCGCCGGGGAGCTGTTTTTT | CASSIEQGGFAGELFF
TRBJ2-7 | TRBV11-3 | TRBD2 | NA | TGTGCCAGCAGCTATTGGACTAGCGGGTTGTCCTACGAGCAGTACTTC | CASSYWTSGLSYEQYF
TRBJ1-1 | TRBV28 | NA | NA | TGTGCCACCAGGAGGGACTTCTCGGACACTGAAGCTTTCTTT | CATRRDFSDTEAFF
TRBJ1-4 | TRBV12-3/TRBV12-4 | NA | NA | TGTGCCAGCAGTCCGGGGAGGGATGAAAAACTGTTTTTT | CASSPGRDEKLFF
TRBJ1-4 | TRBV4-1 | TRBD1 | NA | TGCGCCAGCAGCCAAGATAGGGGGACAGACGAAAAACTGTTTTTT | CASSQDRGTDEKLFF
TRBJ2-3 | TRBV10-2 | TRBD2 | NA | TGCGCCAGCGGGGGGGAGAACACAGATACGCAGTATTTT | CASGGENTDTQYF
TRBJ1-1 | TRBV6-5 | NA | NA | TGTGCCAGCACTAGCCTCAAGAACACTGAAGCTTTCTTT | CASTSLKNTEAFF
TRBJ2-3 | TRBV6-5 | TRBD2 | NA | TGTGCCAGCAGTTACCCGGTGGCGGGAGAGGCAGATACGCAGTATTTT | CASSYPVAGEADTQYF
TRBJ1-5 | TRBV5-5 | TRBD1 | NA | TGTGCCAGCAGCGCCGGGACAGGTAATCAGCCCCAGCATTTT | CASSAGTGNQPQHF
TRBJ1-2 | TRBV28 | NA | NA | TGTGCCAGCGGCTTACGAGGCTACACCTTC | CASGLRGYTF
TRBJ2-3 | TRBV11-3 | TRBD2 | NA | TGTGCCAGCAGGACTAGCGGGACAGATACGCAGTATTTT | CASRTSGTDTQYF
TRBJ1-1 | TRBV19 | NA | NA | TGTGCCAGTAGTATTATGGGACACTATGTAGTAAAGAACACTGAAGCTTTCTTT | CASSIMGHYVVKNTEAFF
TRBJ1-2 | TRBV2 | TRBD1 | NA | TGTGCCAGCAGTAGACAGGGGGACGGCTACACCTTC | CASSRQGDGYTF
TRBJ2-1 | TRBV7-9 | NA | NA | TGTGCCAGCAGGCCCTCCGCAGGGGACTACAATGAGCAGTTCTTC | CASRPSAGDYNEQFF
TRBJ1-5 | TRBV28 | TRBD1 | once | TGTGCCAGCAGTTTATGGGGACAGGGGAATCAGCCCCAGCATTTT | CASSLWGQGNQPQHF
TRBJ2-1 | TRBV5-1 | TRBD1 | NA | TGCGCCAGCAGCCCTACCCTACAGGGGGCCTCGAACAATGAGCAGTTCTTC | CASSPTLQGASNNEQFF
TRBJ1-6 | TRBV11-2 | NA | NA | TGTGCCAGCAGCGAATACAGGGATGGACCCCTCCACTTT | CASSEYRDGPLHF